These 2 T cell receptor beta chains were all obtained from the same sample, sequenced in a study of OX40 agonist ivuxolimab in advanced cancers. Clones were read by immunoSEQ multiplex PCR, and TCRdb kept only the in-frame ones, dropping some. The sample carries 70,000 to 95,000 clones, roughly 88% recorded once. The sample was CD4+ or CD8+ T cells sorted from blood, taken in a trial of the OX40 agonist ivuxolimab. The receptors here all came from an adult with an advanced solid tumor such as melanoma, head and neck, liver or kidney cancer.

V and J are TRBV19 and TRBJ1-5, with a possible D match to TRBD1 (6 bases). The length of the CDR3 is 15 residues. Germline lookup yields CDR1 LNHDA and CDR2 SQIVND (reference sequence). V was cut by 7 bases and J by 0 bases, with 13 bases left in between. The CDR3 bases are TGTGCCAGTAACAGGGCGCAGGATAGCAATCAGCCCCAGCATTTT. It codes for CASNRAQDSNQPQHF.

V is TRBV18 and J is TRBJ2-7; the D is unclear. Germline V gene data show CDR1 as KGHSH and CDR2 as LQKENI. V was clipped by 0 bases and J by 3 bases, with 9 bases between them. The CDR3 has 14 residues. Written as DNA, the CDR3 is TGTGCCAGCTCACCACCGGGGTTCGGCTACGAGCAGTACTTC. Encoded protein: CASSPPGFGYEQYF. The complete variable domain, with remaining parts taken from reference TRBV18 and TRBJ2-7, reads NAGVMQNPRHLVRRRGQEARLRCSPMKGHSHVYWYRQLPEEGLKFMVYLQKENIIDESGMPKERFSAEFPKEGPSILRIQQVVRGDSAAYFCASSPPGFGYEQYFGPGTRLTVT.